Listed below are T cell receptor beta chains from one sample, sequenced in a study of T cell responses to AZD1222 COVID-19 vaccine. Produced via immunoSEQ multiplex PCR; TCRdb's table is partial and in-frame only. The table shows roughly 120,000 clones, with 88% occurring only once. The material sequenced was peripheral blood, taken on day 0 of AZD1222 vaccination. The receptors come from an adult in good health. CDR3s include the opening cysteine and the closing phenylalanine or tryptophan.

j_gene: TRBJ2-1; v_gene: TRBV7-6; CDR3aa: CASSIETGRRNNEQFF
j_gene: TRBJ1-2; v_gene: TRBV6-5; CDR3aa: CASKGRIYGYTF
j_gene: TRBJ1-6; v_gene: TRBV5-1; CDR3aa: CASSAQARDNSPLHF
j_gene: TRBJ2-7; v_gene: TRBV6-5; CDR3aa: CATVPGPLHYEQYF
j_gene: TRBJ2-7; v_gene: TRBV7-8; CDR3aa: CASSLAGAPYEQYF
j_gene: TRBJ2-7; v_gene: TRBV27; CDR3aa: CASSFGSSREQYF
j_gene: TRBJ1-5; v_gene: TRBV3-1/TRBV3-2; CDR3aa: CASSQTTGFKQPQHF
j_gene: TRBJ2-1; v_gene: TRBV12-5; CDR3aa: CASGLKTSGRAQSYNEQFF
j_gene: TRBJ2-4; v_gene: TRBV15; CDR3aa: CATSRVEGIKGKNIQYF
j_gene: TRBJ2-5; v_gene: TRBV6-5; CDR3aa: CASSWGSQETQYF
j_gene: TRBJ2-1; v_gene: TRBV3-1/TRBV3-2; CDR3aa: CASSPSSRGGVSYNEQFF